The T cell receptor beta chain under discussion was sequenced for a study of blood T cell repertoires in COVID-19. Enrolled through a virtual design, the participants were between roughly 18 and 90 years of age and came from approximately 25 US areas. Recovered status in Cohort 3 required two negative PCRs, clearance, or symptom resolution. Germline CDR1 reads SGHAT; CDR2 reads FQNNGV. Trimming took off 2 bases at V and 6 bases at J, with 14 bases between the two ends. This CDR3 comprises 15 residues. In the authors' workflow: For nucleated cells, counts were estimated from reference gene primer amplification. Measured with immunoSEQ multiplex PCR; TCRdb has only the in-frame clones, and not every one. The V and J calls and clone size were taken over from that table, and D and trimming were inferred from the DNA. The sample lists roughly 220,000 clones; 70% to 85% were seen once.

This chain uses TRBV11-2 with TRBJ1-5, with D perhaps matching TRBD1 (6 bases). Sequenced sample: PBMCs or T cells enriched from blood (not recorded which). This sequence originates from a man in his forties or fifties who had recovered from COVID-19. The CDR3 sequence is CASSLRAGEGQPQHF. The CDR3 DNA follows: TGTGCCAGCAGCTTAAGGGCAGGGGAGGGTCAGCCCCAGCATTTT.